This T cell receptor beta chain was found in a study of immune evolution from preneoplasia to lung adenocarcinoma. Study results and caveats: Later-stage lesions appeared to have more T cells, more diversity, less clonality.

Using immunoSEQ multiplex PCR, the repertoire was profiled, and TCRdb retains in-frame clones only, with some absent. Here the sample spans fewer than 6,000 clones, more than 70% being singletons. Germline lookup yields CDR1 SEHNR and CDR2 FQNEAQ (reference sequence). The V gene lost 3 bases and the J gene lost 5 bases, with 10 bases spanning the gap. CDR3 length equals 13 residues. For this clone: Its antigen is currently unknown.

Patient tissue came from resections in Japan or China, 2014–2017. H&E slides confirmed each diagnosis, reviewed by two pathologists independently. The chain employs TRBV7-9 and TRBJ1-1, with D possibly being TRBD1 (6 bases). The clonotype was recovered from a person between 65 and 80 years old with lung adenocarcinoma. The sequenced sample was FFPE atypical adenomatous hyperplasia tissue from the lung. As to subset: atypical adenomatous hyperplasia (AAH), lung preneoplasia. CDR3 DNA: TGTGCCAGCAGCTTCACAGGGAGGACTGAAGCTTTCTTT. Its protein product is CASSFTGRTEAFF.